This T cell receptor beta chain appears in the sequencing data of a study of blood T cell repertoires in COVID-19 (dated by TCRdb to the early 2020s). For the wider study: Samples from collaborators originated in the United States, Italy and Spain and spanned both the acute and convalescent phases of COVID-19. Samples came from the ongoing ImmuneRACE study (first 160 participants) plus 1,254 subjects from 6 global collaborators. A freely available public database, intended as a resource for researchers studying the immune response to SARS-CoV-2, is where the repertoires were released. A de-identified subject ID, COVID-19 status, age in years and sex were almost always included in the sample metadata. Subjects who had been exposed to COVID-19, were actively infected with it, or had recovered from it provided the deeply sampled blood TCRbeta repertoires that made up the dataset. Where available, HLA class I and class II types were obtained from metadata supplied by the sample provider rather than from assay-based typing. The prospective study material was composed of cDNA or gDNA derived from T cells, B-cell-depleted T cells, or PBMCs.

Participants in the prospective study were aged roughly 18 to 95 years, lived in 20 to 25 United States geographic areas, and enrolled through a virtual design. In the prospective study, cohorts were assigned on the basis of participant-reported clinical history obtained from a screening survey and a study questionnaire. Mobile phlebotomists in the prospective study collected whole blood, serum and a nasopharyngeal or oropharyngeal swab from every participant. Over a roughly 2-month period, participants in the prospective study had the option of providing additional blood draws and questionnaires. Before DNA extraction, prospective study blood samples were shipped either frozen or at room temperature. Study-wide findings and limitations: How much clinical and demographic metadata was included differed by source and by participant, and the metadata was provided uncurated.

TCRbeta CDR3 regions were amplified from genomic DNA using the immunoSEQ Assay, a bias-controlled multiplex PCR. The published analysis was carried out like this. Nucleated cell counts per sample were estimated from amplification of reference gene primers within the assay. To quantify the absolute abundance of each unique TCRbeta CDR3 rearrangement, sequence reads were collapsed and filtered. For each sample, productive Simpson clonality was calculated by taking the square root of Simpson's diversity index across productive rearrangements. Held by TCRdb, this immuneACCESS table contains in-frame sequences only and omits some clones. Under half of the omission traces to an unresolved V gene where checked; the cause of the rest is unknown. V and J calls and clone size come straight from that table; D and trimming were deduced from the DNA. The sample includes some 290,000 clones, with roughly 90% observed a single time. Approximately 2.5% of the sample is in the top ten clones.

In its sample, this clone was seen once. Its antigen target is currently unknown. No qualities accompany the bases; no much larger clone lies one base away. Inclusive of the bounding cysteine and phenylalanine, the CDR3 is 13 residues long. Only the CDR3 region is kept as DNA, spanning 39 bases read in frame from base 1. V is cut by 0 bases and J by 7 bases, and the space between the germline ends is 11 bases. The germline V gene (reference sequence) gives CDR1 as GTSNPN and CDR2 as SVGIG. This receptor was identified in a woman aged 40 to 50 with acute COVID-19. The V gene is TRBV30 and the J gene is TRBJ2-3; a tentative D match to TRBD2 spans 5 bases. The sample taken for sequencing was PBMCs or T cells enriched from blood (not recorded which). CDR3 region: CAWSVEAENTQYF. The DNA sequence follows: TGTGCCTGGAGTGTAGAAGCGGAGAATACGCAGTATTTT.